This passage covers 23 T cell receptor beta chains from one sample sequenced in a study of blood T cell repertoires in COVID-19. Sequencing was performed with immunoSEQ multiplex PCR; in TCRdb, only in-frame clones are kept and a portion is missing. The sample comprises 84,000 or so clones, approximately 78% of which are singletons, and 15% to 18% rests with the top ten. Sequences were obtained from peripheral blood. The receptors here all came from a woman older than 75 with acute or convalescent COVID-19.

V usage is TRBV28 and J usage is TRBJ1-5; 8 nucleotides agree with TRBD1. Germline V gene lookup returns CDR1 MDHEN and CDR2 SYDVKM. CDR3 length equals 17 residues. Trimming cost V 6 bases and J 6 bases; bases outside gene matches: 16. CDR3 protein: CASSLGPSTGGVQPQHF. The CDR3 DNA sequence: TGTGCCAGCAGCCTAGGTCCCTCTACAGGGGGGGTTCAGCCCCAGCATTTT.

The J gene is TRBJ1-2, the V gene TRBV3-1 (or the pseudogene TRBV3-2); D is uncertain. Per germline, CDR1 LGHDT and CDR2 YNNKEL (reference sequence). CDR3 length: 20 residues. Trimming removed 1 base at V and 3 bases at J, with 27 bases between. The CDR3 sequence: CASSQAVGGPSTKRYYGYTF. The CDR3 bases are TGTGCCAGCAGCCAAGCTGTGGGTGGCCCAAGCACGAAGCGATACTATGGCTACACCTTC.

This chain connects TRBV28 to TRBJ1-5; D gene uncertain. Germline V gene data show CDR1 as MDHEN and CDR2 as SYDVKM. V lost 2 bases, J lost 5 bases, and 13 bases lay in between. The CDR3 is made up of 15 amino acids. DNA for the CDR3: TGTGCCAGCAGTTTAGGCTCCTCACTAGATCAGCCCCAGCATTTT. Its protein product is CASSLGSSLDQPQHF.

The rearrangement uses TRBV29-1 and TRBJ2-3; D is unresolved. Germline V gene lookup returns CDR1 SQVTM and CDR2 ANQGSEA. This CDR3 has 15 residues. Trimming removed 4 bases from V and 2 bases from J, with 16 bases in between. CDR3 sequence: CSVGRRSSFTDTQYF. For the CDR3, the DNA is TGCAGCGTTGGACGGCGGTCCTCCTTCACAGATACGCAGTATTTT.

This rearrangement joins TRBV6-2 or TRBV6-3 to TRBJ2-2, with a possible D match to TRBD2 (5 bases). The CDR3 extends over 16 amino acids. V lost 2 bases and J lost 4, with 14 bases in between. Germline CDR1 and CDR2: MNHEY and SVGEGT. The CDR3 sequence is CASSYMAMGSTGELFF. The DNA for the CDR3 is TGTGCCAGCAGTTACATGGCGATGGGGAGCACCGGGGAGCTGTTTTTT.

The chain is built from TRBV6-5 and TRBJ2-7; TRBD2 might be the D (5 bases). V was clipped by 2 bases and J by 4 bases, with 12 bases between them. Germline values: CDR1 MNHEY, CDR2 SVGAGI. The CDR3 has 14 residues. CDR3 in amino acids: CASSYAAGGYEQYF. The CDR3 nucleotides are TGTGCCAGCAGTTACGCGGCGGGCGGATACGAGCAGTACTTC.

CDR3 nucleotides: TGTGCCAGCAGTGCCGGGACAGGGAACACTGAAGCTTTCTTT. Translation: CASSAGTGNTEAFF. The chain has TRBV6-4 and TRBJ1-1, with 8 bases aligning to TRBD1. There are 14 residues in the CDR3. J was trimmed by 1 base and V by 4 bases; bases with no gene match: 2. Germline lookup yields CDR1 MRHNA and CDR2 SNTAGT.

The chain combines TRBV20-1 with TRBJ1-1; D remains unclear. CDR1 and CDR2 (germline): DFQATT, SNEGSKA (reference sequence). This CDR3 has 11 residues. V dropped 3 bases and J dropped 7 bases, with 9 bases sitting between them. CDR3 region: CSARQSLEAFF. The CDR3 DNA is TGCAGTGCTAGGCAAAGCCTTGAAGCTTTCTTT.

The genes are TRBV6-1 and TRBJ1-5; D ambiguous. The CDR3 extends over 15 amino acids. Germline CDR1 and CDR2: MNHNS and SASEGT. V shed 4 bases and J shed 2 bases, with 12 bases lying between them. In DNA, the CDR3 is TGTGCCAGCAGTGCTCCGGCGGGAGGCAATCAGCCCCAGCATTTT. Amino acids: CASSAPAGGNQPQHF.

The V gene is TRBV28, the J gene TRBJ1-5, with 8 bases aligning to TRBD1. Germline values: CDR1 MDHEN, CDR2 SYDVKM. The CDR3 is 16 residues long. Trimming removed 8 bases from V and 2 bases from J; junction bases left unmatched: 11. Here the CDR3 reads CASRTGRSLGNQPQHF. DNA of the CDR3: TGTGCCAGCCGGACAGGGAGGTCCCTGGGCAATCAGCCCCAGCATTTT.

The V call is TRBV5-4, the J call TRBJ2-5; TRBD1 agrees at 8 bases. The J segment lost 3 bases and the V segment lost 1 base, leaving 2 bases of the junction unmatched. There are 14 residues in the CDR3. From germline, CDR1 is SGHNT and CDR2 YYREEE (reference sequence). Written as DNA, the CDR3 is TGTGCCAGCAGCTTGCGGACAGGGAAAGAGACCCAGTACTTC. It translates to CASSLRTGKETQYF.

With respect to this clone: Different DNA sequences within this sample yield the same CDR3. The chain joins TRBV3-1 (or the pseudogene TRBV3-2) to TRBJ2-7; D possibly corresponds to TRBD2 (6 bases). Germline CDR1 is LGHDT and CDR2 is YNNKEL (reference sequence). V was trimmed by 1 base and J by 3 bases, leaving 7 bases between them. The CDR3 length is 13 residues. In DNA, the CDR3 is TGTGCCAGCAGCCAAGGGAGGGGCTACGAGCAGTACTTC. This sequence encodes CASSQGRGYEQYF.

The chain is built from TRBV21-1 and TRBJ1-3; the DNA was not used to check the table's D call, TRBD1. TRBV21-1 is reported as a pseudogene. This CDR3 region has 16 residues. The chain's CDR3 is CASSKVKGFAGNTIYF. The CDR3 DNA reads TGTGCCAGCAGCAAAGTCAAGGGGTTCGCTGGAAACACCATATATTTT.

The chain recombines TRBV5-8 with TRBJ2-1; the D is unclear. Trimming stripped 0 bases from V and 6 bases from J, with 10 bases between. The CDR3 has 14 residues. Germline CDR1 SGHTS, CDR2 YDEGEE. CDR3 in amino acids: CASSLGQTFNEQFF. The CDR3 DNA reads TGTGCCAGCAGCTTGGGACAAACATTCAATGAGCAGTTCTTC.

The genes are TRBV15 and TRBJ2-7; 7 bases agree with TRBD1. Trimming took 0 bases from V and 4 from J; bases not matched to a gene: 12. Germline CDR1 is LNHNV and CDR2 is YYDKDF (reference sequence). There are 17 residues in the CDR3. CDR3 coding DNA: TGTGCCACCAGCAGAGACAGGGGGAAGGCGTACGGGTACGAGCAGTACTTC. It encodes CATSRDRGKAYGYEQYF.

The rearrangement links TRBV5-1 to TRBJ2-7; D perhaps matches TRBD1 (6 bases). V was pared by 3 bases and J by 6 bases, with 16 bases between. The CDR3 runs 14 residues. CDR1 is SGHRS, CDR2 YFSETQ, per germline. The CDR3 here is CASSWNRAFVEQYF. CDR3 sequence (DNA): TGCGCCAGCAGCTGGAACAGGGCTTTCGTCGAGCAGTACTTC.

CDR3 sequence reads: CASSQENSKETQYF. In DNA form, the CDR3 reads TGCGCCAGCAGCCAAGAAAACAGTAAAGAGACCCAGTACTTC. This chain links TRBV4-1 with TRBJ2-5, with no clear D. Germline CDR1 and CDR2: MGHRA and YSYEKL. V gave up 0 bases and J gave up 3 bases, with 8 bases separating them. This CDR3 has 14 amino acids.

J is TRBJ1-1 and V is TRBV27; D is uncertain. V was clipped by 3 bases and J by 0 bases, with 5 bases between them. This CDR3 has 13 amino acids. From germline, CDR1 is MNHEY and CDR2 SMNVEV (reference sequence). The CDR3 DNA reads as TGTGCCAGCAGTTTCTCTGTGAACACTGAAGCTTTCTTT. This translates into CASSFSVNTEAFF.

This clone was detected a few times. V and J are TRBV10-2 and TRBJ2-2; 10 bases align to TRBD1. This CDR3 region has 15 residues. Losses at the gene ends were 6 bases for V and 7 bases for J; bases not matched to a gene: 8. The germline V gene has CDR1 WSHSY and CDR2 SAAADI. The CDR3 reads CASRDRQGADGELFF. Written as DNA, the CDR3 is TGCGCCAGCAGGGACCGACAGGGGGCGGACGGGGAGCTGTTTTTT.

The chain has TRBV11-1 and TRBJ2-3, with 12 nucleotides matching TRBD2. The CDR3 runs 16 residues. CDR1 is SGHAT, CDR2 FQDESV, per germline (reference sequence). J was trimmed by 3 bases and V by 6 bases; bases with no gene match: 7. This CDR3 reads CASSWLAGGLTDTQYF. CDR3 DNA sequence: TGTGCCAGCAGTTGGCTAGCGGGGGGGCTGACAGATACGCAGTATTTT.

V gene TRBV28 combines with J gene TRBJ2-1; maybe TRBD1 (6 bases). Germline loops: CDR1 MDHEN, CDR2 SYDVKM. Trimming removed 6 bases from V and 1 base from J, with 16 bases in between. The CDR3 has 16 residues. CDR3 DNA sequence: TGTGCCAGCAGCCCCAATGACAGGCATTCCTACAATGAGCAGTTCTTC. This gives the protein CASSPNDRHSYNEQFF.

This clone was seen more than once but under ten times. This chain connects TRBV7-2 to TRBJ1-6, with 10 bases lining up with TRBD1. This CDR3 has 15 amino acids. Trimming cost V 1 base and J 8 bases; bases outside gene matches: 2. Germline V gene data show CDR1 as SGHTA and CDR2 as FQGNSA. CDR3 sequence reads: CASSLDGTGDSPLHF. In nucleotides, the CDR3 is TGTGCCAGCAGCTTAGATGGGACAGGGGATTCACCCCTCCACTTT.

The chain uses TRBV29-1 and TRBJ1-1, with D possibly TRBD1 on 6 matching bases. The CDR3 is made up of 10 amino acids. Trimming cost V 7 bases and J 6 bases, with 9 bases left between them. The germline V gene encodes CDR1 SQVTM and CDR2 ANQGSEA. DNA of the CDR3: TGCAGCGCCAGGGGCGCTGAAGCTTTCTTT. Translation gives CSARGAEAFF.